The 12 T cell receptor beta chains listed next were all sequenced from one sample in a study of radiation and T cells in renal cell carcinoma. The protocol was immunoSEQ multiplex PCR, while the TCRdb copy is restricted to in-frame clones and leaves out a portion. The sample lists 130,000 or so clones, roughly 83% occurring once. Time point given: baseline pretreatment blood. Treatment reported: 15 Gy SBRT to primary tumor, nephrectomy 4 weeks later. The material sequenced was blood, taken from a patient whose treatment included radiotherapy and nephrectomy. Every receptor here comes from a woman aged 45 to 65 with renal cell carcinoma.

The chain carries TRBV7-2 and TRBJ2-7, with D possibly being TRBD1 (5 bases). Germline lookup yields CDR1 SGHTA and CDR2 FQGNSA. The CDR3 is 16 residues long. Trimming took 2 bases from V and 4 from J, leaving 18 bases between them. The CDR3 protein is CASSLSGSAAGYEQYF. Here the CDR3 DNA reads TGTGCCAGCAGCTTATCAGGGTCGGCCGCTGGATACGAGCAGTACTTC.

This chain joins TRBV6-5 and TRBJ2-2; D perhaps matches TRBD1 (6 bases). Trimming removed 6 bases at V and 3 bases at J, with 14 bases between. The CDR3 has 15 residues. Germline lookup yields CDR1 MNHEY and CDR2 SVGAGI. The CDR3 nucleotides read TGTGCCAGCAGCCTCGAACAGGGCTACACCGGGGAGCTGTTTTTT. The encoded protein is CASSLEQGYTGELFF.

The chain is built from TRBV10-1 and TRBJ1-6, with D unclear. The CDR3 length is 17 residues. Germline lookup yields CDR1 WNHNN and CDR2 SYGVQD (reference sequence). Trimming pared 6 bases from V and 0 bases from J, leaving 15 bases between. CDR3 coding DNA: TGCGCCAGCAGATGCTTGACCGAGAGCTCCTATAATTCACCCCTCCACTTT. Protein: CASRCLTESSYNSPLHF.

The chain links TRBV6-6 to TRBJ2-3, with a tentative D call TRBD2 (6 bases). V lost 9 bases, J lost 6 bases, and 10 bases lay in between. Germline assignment: CDR1 MNHNY and CDR2 SVGAGI (reference sequence). This CDR3 is 11 amino acids long. As DNA, the CDR3 is TGTGCCAGACTAGCCGGTGATACGCAGTATTTT. Its protein is CARLAGDTQYF.

This clone has a handful of counts. This chain uses TRBV5-6 with TRBJ1-6, with TRBD1 matching 10 bases. V lost 7 bases, J lost 13 bases, and 5 bases stayed unmatched. The germline V gene encodes CDR1 SGHDT and CDR2 YYEEEE. This CDR3 is built from 12 residues. The DNA for the CDR3 is TGTGCCAGCGAGGGACAGGGGTCGCCCCTCCACTTT. Encoded protein: CASEGQGSPLHF.

With respect to this clone: A junction end diverges from the germline sequence, so it may reflect a read error. The V and J genes are TRBV6-5 and TRBJ1-1; TRBD1 agrees at 8 bases. CDR3 length equals 15 residues. Germline CDR1 and CDR2: MNHEY and SVGAGI. CDR3 coding DNA: TGTGCCAGCAGTGACTCAGGGGGCCATAGCACTGAAGCTTTCTTT. Translation: CASSDSGGHSTEAFF.

V and J are TRBV10-3 and TRBJ2-7; no definite D call. The V end lost 1 base, the J end lost 4 bases, and 11 bases lay between the germline ends. Germline V lookup: CDR1 ENHRY, CDR2 SYGVKD. The CDR3 covers 14 residues. CDR3 sequence reads: CAISELRDGYEQYF. CDR3 DNA: TGTGCCATCAGTGAGTTAAGGGATGGATACGAGCAGTACTTC.

The chain carries TRBV27 and TRBJ2-7, with 7 nucleotides matching TRBD1. CDR1 and CDR2 (germline): MNHEY, SMNVEV (reference sequence). This CDR3 has 15 residues. V was clipped by 4 bases and J by 0 bases; unmatched bases: 6. CDR3 residues: CASSSDRESSYEQYF. DNA for the CDR3: TGTGCCAGCAGTTCCGACAGGGAAAGCTCCTACGAGCAGTACTTC.

This clone is a singleton in its sample. The rearrangement joins TRBV9 to TRBJ1-1; D is uncertain. V was pared by 9 bases and J by 4 bases, with 16 bases between. The CDR3 spans 13 residues. Germline V gene data show CDR1 as SGDLS and CDR2 as YYNGEE. This CDR3 is CATSGVISTEAFF. The CDR3 nucleotides are TGTGCCACCAGTGGTGTCATAAGCACTGAAGCTTTCTTT.

The V and J genes are TRBV18 and TRBJ2-3; 9 nucleotides align to TRBD1. The CDR3 is 15 residues long. J was trimmed by 0 bases and V by 4 bases; bases with no gene match: 2. Per the germline V gene, CDR1 is KGHSH and CDR2 is LQKENI. Here the CDR3 reads CASSLGTGSTDTQYF. CDR3 nucleotide sequence: TGTGCCAGCTCACTTGGGACAGGGAGCACAGATACGCAGTATTTT.

The V gene is TRBV11-2, the J gene TRBJ1-4; D unresolved. V was clipped by 1 base and J by 7 bases, with 10 bases between them. This CDR3 has 14 residues. Germline CDR1 and CDR2: SGHAT and FQNNGV. The CDR3: CASSLGSPGEKLFF. CDR3 nucleotides: TGTGCCAGCAGCTTAGGGTCACCGGGTGAAAAACTGTTTTTT.

V gene TRBV5-1 combines with J gene TRBJ2-1; no definite D call. Trimming took off 4 bases at V and 5 bases at J, with 10 bases between the two ends. Germline lookup yields CDR1 SGHRS and CDR2 YFSETQ. CDR3 length equals 13 residues. The CDR3 nucleotides read TGCGCCAGCAGCCCTTCGTGGAACAATGAGCAGTTCTTC. It specifies CASSPSWNNEQFF.